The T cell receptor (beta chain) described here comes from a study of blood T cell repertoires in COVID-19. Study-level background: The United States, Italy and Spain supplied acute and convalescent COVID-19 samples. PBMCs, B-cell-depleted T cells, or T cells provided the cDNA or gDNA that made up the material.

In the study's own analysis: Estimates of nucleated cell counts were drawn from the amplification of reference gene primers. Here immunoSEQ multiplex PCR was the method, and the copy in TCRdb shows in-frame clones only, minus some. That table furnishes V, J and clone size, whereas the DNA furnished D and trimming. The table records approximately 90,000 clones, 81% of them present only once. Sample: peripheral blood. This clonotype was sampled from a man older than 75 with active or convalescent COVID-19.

CDR3: CASSLDPRANEQFF. The CDR3 DNA sequence: TGTGCCAGCAGCTTAGATCCCAGGGCCAATGAGCAGTTCTTC. The chain joins TRBV7-8 to TRBJ2-1, with D possibly matching TRBD1 (5 bases). V lost 1 base and J lost 6, with 10 bases in between. Germline lookup yields CDR1 SGHVS and CDR2 FQNEAQ. CDR3 length: 14 residues.